Below, 10 T cell receptor beta chains from the same sample are listed, as sequenced in a study of CD8 T cells in Susac syndrome (dated by TCRdb to the late 2010s). Library preparation was by the immunoSEQ multiplex PCR assay. RNA was extracted using the RNeasy kit, and roughly 0.45 to 1 microgram was reverse transcribed with random hexamers. TCRdb applied fastp at Q25 and MiXCR to the public reads, then kept only in-frame beta chains. Each CDR3 protein appears once, grouped with its most common genes and DNA. Counted in this sample were about 150,000 distinct CDR3 sequences; 90% to 97% of them appeared once. Together, the top ten hold around 0.08% of the sample. Sequences were obtained from CD4+ T cells from PBMCs. These TCRs come from a human donor with Susac syndrome.

This chain uses TRBV20-1 with TRBJ2-1; D uncertain. The CDR3 runs 15 residues. Trimming took 0 bases from V and 5 from J, leaving 14 bases between them. Germline values: CDR1 DFQATT, CDR2 SNEGSKA (reference sequence). The CDR3 sequence: CSARDLGPYDNEQFF. In nucleotides, the CDR3 is TGCAGTGCTAGAGATTTGGGCCCGTATGACAATGAGCAGTTCTTC.

The rearrangement uses TRBV4-1 and TRBJ2-5, with D perhaps matching TRBD1 or TRBD2 (5 bases each). The CDR3 extends over 14 amino acids. Trimming removed 1 base at V and 1 base at J, with 7 bases between. The germline V gene has CDR1 MGHRA and CDR2 YSYEKL. The CDR3 sequence: CASSQVGPQETQYF. CDR3 in DNA: TGCGCCAGCAGCCAAGTGGGACCCCAAGAGACCCAGTACTTC.

V and J are TRBV4-1 and TRBJ2-7, with D tentatively TRBD2 (7 bases). The CDR3 totals 16 residues. Germline V gives CDR1 MGHRA, CDR2 YSYEKL. V was clipped by 4 bases and J by 2 bases, with 18 bases between them. The CDR3 here is CASSLFPAGATYEQYF. In nucleotides, the CDR3 is TGCGCCAGCAGCCTTTTCCCGGCGGGGGCCACCTACGAGCAGTACTTC.

The rearrangement joins TRBV6-4 to TRBJ2-4; 8 bases fit TRBD1. J gave up 6 bases and V 10 bases, and 2 bases lay outside the gene matches. Germline V gene lookup returns CDR1 MRHNA and CDR2 SNTAGT. The CDR3 spans 11 residues. The CDR3 region has the DNA TGTGCCACCGGACAGGGAAACATTCAGTACTTC. This translates into CATGQGNIQYF.

The J gene is TRBJ1-1, the V gene TRBV28; D is unresolved. From germline, CDR1 is MDHEN and CDR2 SYDVKM. Trimming stripped 5 bases from V and 0 bases from J, with 10 bases between. CDR3 length equals 14 residues. CDR3 sequence reads: CASSPRRVNTEAFF. Here the CDR3 DNA reads TGTGCCAGCAGTCCCCGACGAGTGAACACTGAAGCTTTCTTT.

The chain carries TRBV19 and TRBJ1-1, with D possibly matching TRBD1 (5 bases). CDR3 length: 13 residues. The V end lost 7 bases, the J end lost 3 bases, and 12 bases lay between the germline ends. CDR1 LNHDA and CDR2 SQIVND come from the germline V gene (reference sequence). The CDR3 DNA follows: TGTGCCAGTACCGGGGGAGGGTACACTGAAGCTTTCTTT. Its protein product is CASTGGGYTEAFF. The complete variable domain, with remaining parts taken from reference TRBV19 and TRBJ1-1, reads DGGITQSPKYLFRKEGQNVTLSCEQNLNHDAMYWYRQDPGQGLRLIYYSQIVNDFQKGDIAEGYSVSREKKESFPLTVTSAQKNPTAFYLCASTGGGYTEAFFGQGTRLTVV.

For the CDR3, the DNA is TGTGCCAGCTCACGGGGGACCAGCAATCAGCCCCAGCATTTT. This translates into CASSRGTSNQPQHF. The chain recombines TRBV9 with TRBJ1-5; D possibly corresponds to TRBD1 (5 bases). Germline V gene sequence: CDR1 SGDLS, CDR2 YYNGEE. Trimming took off 7 bases at V and 1 base at J, with 12 bases between the two ends. The CDR3 contains 14 residues. The full variable domain, its missing parts supplied by reference TRBV9 and TRBJ1-5, is DSGVTQTPKHLITATGQRVTLRCSPRSGDLSVYWYQQSLDQGLQFLIQYYNGEERAKGNILERFSAQQFPDLHSELNLSSLELGDSALYFCASSRGTSNQPQHFGDGTRLSIL.

The chain uses TRBV21-1 and TRBJ2-7; the table calls TRBD1, which could not be checked here. TRBV21-1 is a documented pseudogene. There are 16 residues in the CDR3. CDR3 sequence reads: CASSSPYRDRGSEQYF. The CDR3, as DNA: TGTGCCAGCAGCTCGCCATACCGGGACAGGGGGAGTGAGCAGTACTTC.

V gene TRBV20-1 combines with J gene TRBJ2-2; D remains ambiguous. CDR3 length equals 13 residues. Deletions cut 6 bases from V and 5 bases from J, with 13 bases between. From germline, CDR1 is DFQATT and CDR2 SNEGSKA (reference sequence). The DNA of the CDR3 is TGCAGTGCCGGATTACAGCCTACCGGGGAGCTGTTTTTT. Its protein is CSAGLQPTGELFF.

The chain carries TRBV7-9 and TRBJ2-6, with 9 bases identical to TRBD2. J lost 2 bases, V lost 5 bases, and 13 bases had no gene match. Germline V gives CDR1 SEHNR, CDR2 FQNEAQ (reference sequence). The CDR3 totals 19 residues. CDR3: CASSHSAGGRIAGANVLTF. CDR3 DNA sequence: TGTGCCAGCAGCCACTCCGCGGGGGGGCGAATCGCTGGGGCCAACGTCCTGACTTTC.